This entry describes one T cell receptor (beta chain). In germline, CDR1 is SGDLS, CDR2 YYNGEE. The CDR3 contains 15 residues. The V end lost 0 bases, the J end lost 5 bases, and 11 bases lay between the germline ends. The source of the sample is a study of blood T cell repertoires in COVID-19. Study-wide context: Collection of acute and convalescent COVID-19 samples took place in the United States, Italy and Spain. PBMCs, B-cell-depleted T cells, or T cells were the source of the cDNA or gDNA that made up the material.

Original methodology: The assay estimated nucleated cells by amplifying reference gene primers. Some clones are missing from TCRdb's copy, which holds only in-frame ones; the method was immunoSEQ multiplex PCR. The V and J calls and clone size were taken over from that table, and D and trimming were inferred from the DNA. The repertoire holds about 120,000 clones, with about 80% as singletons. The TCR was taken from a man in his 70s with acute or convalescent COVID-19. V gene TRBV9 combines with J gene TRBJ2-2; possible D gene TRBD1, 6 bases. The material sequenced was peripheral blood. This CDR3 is CASSVDHRATGELFF. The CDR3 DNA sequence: TGTGCCAGCAGCGTAGATCACAGGGCAACCGGGGAGCTGTTTTTT.